This passage covers 29 T cell receptor beta chains from one sample sequenced in a study of T cells after yellow fever vaccination. TCRdb passed the 5' RACE reads through MiXCR, listing each CDR3 protein once. The sample carries 350,000 to 450,000 distinct CDR3 sequences, under 7.5% recorded once. This material consisted of PBMCs, taken 5 days after the yellow fever booster vaccination. The receptors shown here come from a man aged 30-40 years who received the YFV17D yellow fever vaccine.

This clonotype was seen many times. The genes are TRBV20-1 and TRBJ1-1; D possibly corresponds to TRBD1 (6 bases). Trimming took off 8 bases at V and 5 bases at J, with 15 bases between the two ends. The CDR3 covers 12 residues. Germline assignment: CDR1 DFQATT and CDR2 SNEGSKA (reference sequence). The CDR3 bases are TGCAGTTGCAAGAAGGGGGGGACTGAAGCTTTCTTT. Translating gives CSCKKGGTEAFF.

This clonotype was observed many times. The genes are TRBV4-3 and TRBJ2-2; D is uncertain. This CDR3 spans 17 amino acids. V lost 1 base and J lost 0, with 12 bases in between. In germline, CDR1 is LGHNA, CDR2 YSLEER. In nucleotides, the CDR3 is TGCGCCAGCAGCCAAGGTCTTTTTTTCGCGAACACCGGGGAGCTGTTTTTT. It yields the protein CASSQGLFFANTGELFF.

This clonotype was found many times. CDR3 coding DNA: TGCGCCAGCAGCCGGGGACAGGTGGAGACCCAGTACTTC. This sequence encodes CASSRGQVETQYF. The chain uses TRBV5-1 and TRBJ2-5, with TRBD1 matching over 8 bases. This CDR3 is 13 amino acids long. The V and J ends lost 4 bases and 5 bases, in that order; junction bases with no gene match: 4. CDR1 is SGHRS, CDR2 YFSETQ, per germline.

V gene TRBV11-2 combines with J gene TRBJ1-2; D is undetermined. This CDR3 spans 18 amino acids. Germline assignment: CDR1 SGHAT and CDR2 FQNNGV. With 2 bases removed from V and 1 base from J, the gap between germline ends came to 20 bases. This CDR3 is CASSLKGSGGAFNYGYTF. The CDR3 DNA reads as TGTGCCAGCAGCTTAAAAGGTAGCGGCGGAGCCTTTAACTATGGCTACACCTTC.

V is TRBV12-3 or TRBV12-4 and J is TRBJ1-1; tentatively, D is TRBD1 (5 bases). Trimming cost V 6 bases and J 5 bases, with 16 bases left between them. This CDR3 is built from 14 residues. CDR3: CASSSPGGGTEAFF. DNA of the CDR3: TGTGCCAGCAGCTCGCCCGGGGGGGGTACTGAAGCTTTCTTT.

A few counts support this clonotype. The chain employs TRBV6-6 and TRBJ1-4; D gene uncertain. The length of the CDR3 is 12 residues. Germline CDR1 MNHNY, CDR2 SVGAGI (reference sequence). V lost 8 bases to trimming and J lost 8 bases, with 12 bases between them. CDR3 sequence: CASGRPGEKLFF. The CDR3 nucleotides are TGTGCCAGCGGCAGGCCGGGGGAAAAACTGTTTTTT.

There are a few counts of this clonotype. The chain carries TRBV28 and TRBJ2-6; 7 bases map to TRBD1. CDR1 is MDHEN and CDR2 is SYDVKM in the germline V gene. The trim removed 5 bases at V and 2 bases at J, leaving 3 bases unmatched. This CDR3 is 15 amino acids long. In nucleotides, the CDR3 is TGTGCCAGCAGTAAGGGGACAGCTGGGGCCAACGTCCTGACTTTC. Protein product: CASSKGTAGANVLTF. Looking up the rest from reference TRBV28 and TRBJ2-6 gives the full variable domain: DVKVTQSSRYLVKRTGEKVFLECVQDMDHENMFWYRQDPGLGLRLIYFSYDVKMKEKGDIPEGYSVSREKKERFSLILESASTNQTSMYLCASSKGTAGANVLTFGAGSRLTVL.

This clonotype was seen many times. In DNA form, the CDR3 reads TGTGCCAGCAGCTTAGTCCCCATAGGGTTGGACGAGCAGTACTTC. Translating gives CASSLVPIGLDEQYF. The chain links TRBV7-2 to TRBJ2-7; D uncertain. Trimming took 1 base from V and 5 from J, leaving 15 bases between them. Germline V gene data show CDR1 as SGHTA and CDR2 as FQGNSA. The CDR3 extends over 15 amino acids.

This clonotype was observed a handful of times. CDR3 in amino acids: CASSPLLPGYNEQFF. The CDR3 DNA sequence: TGTGCCAGCTCACCACTACTGCCGGGGTACAATGAGCAGTTCTTC. The chain combines TRBV18 with TRBJ2-1, with TRBD2 as a possible D gene (5 bases). This CDR3 is 15 amino acids long. With 1 base removed from V and 4 bases from J, the gap between germline ends came to 11 bases. CDR1 KGHSH and CDR2 LQKENI come from the germline V gene.

In its sample, this clonotype was seen many times. The chain is built from TRBV29-1 and TRBJ2-2, with a possible D match to TRBD1 (5 bases). CDR1 is SQVTM, CDR2 ANQGSEA, per germline. V was cut by 3 bases and J by 4 bases, with 12 bases left in between. The CDR3 loop spans 14 amino acids. In DNA, the CDR3 is TGCAGCGTTGACGTCCGACAGACCACCGGGGAGCTGTTTTTT. Encoded protein: CSVDVRQTTGELFF.

In this sample, this clonotype turned up many times. This sequence joins TRBV20-1 and TRBJ1-5; perhaps TRBD1 as D (5 bases). V was clipped by 3 bases and J by 6 bases, with 12 bases between them. The CDR3 consists of 13 residues. The germline V gene encodes CDR1 DFQATT and CDR2 SNEGSKA (reference sequence). The CDR3: CSARMGLSQPQHF. CDR3 sequence (DNA): TGCAGTGCTAGGATGGGACTCTCTCAGCCCCAGCATTTT.

This clonotype was seen ten or more times. The chain has TRBV29-1 and TRBJ2-7; D is possibly TRBD1 (6 bases). The CDR3 is 12 residues long. The ends were cut back, 7 bases at V and 4 bases at J, with 14 bases in the middle. The germline CDR1 and CDR2 sequences are SQVTM and ANQGSEA. The CDR3 nucleotides read TGCAGCGCCGGAAGCAGGGGTTACGAGCAGTACTTC. Translating gives CSAGSRGYEQYF.

This clonotype came up many times. The J gene is TRBJ2-5, the V gene TRBV28; TRBD2 might be the D (7 bases). The CDR3 length is 13 residues. Germline V gives CDR1 MDHEN, CDR2 SYDVKM. Trimming removed 6 bases from V and 5 bases from J, with 13 bases in between. Here the CDR3 reads CASRGGAAETQYF. The CDR3 nucleotides read TGTGCCAGCAGGGGGGGGGCCGCTGAGACCCAGTACTTC.

This chain uses TRBV5-4 with TRBJ2-3, with D unclear. Germline assignment: CDR1 SGHNT and CDR2 YYREEE (reference sequence). CDR3 length: 14 amino acids. With 3 bases removed from V and 0 bases from J, the gap between germline ends came to 8 bases. The CDR3 reads CASSSSQSTDTQYF. The CDR3 region has the DNA TGTGCCAGCAGCTCGTCTCAGAGCACAGATACGCAGTATTTT.

The V and J genes are TRBV11-2 and TRBJ2-1; 9 bases are shared with TRBD2. Germline V gives CDR1 SGHAT, CDR2 FQNNGV. V was clipped by 0 bases and J by 7 bases; unmatched bases: 16. The CDR3 contains 19 residues. The CDR3 DNA follows: TGTGCCAGCAGCTTAGATCGCCTAACCAGCGGGAGGAATAGGAATGAGCAGTTCTTC. This translates into CASSLDRLTSGRNRNEQFF. Together with reference TRBV11-2 and TRBJ2-1, the CDR3 gives the full variable domain: EAGVAQSPRYKIIEKRQSVAFWCNPISGHATLYWYQQILGQGPKLLIQFQNNGVVDDSQLPKDRFSAERLKGVDSTLKIQPAKLEDSAVYLCASSLDRLTSGRNRNEQFFGPGTRLTVL.

This clonotype was counted at least ten times. The J gene is TRBJ2-7, the V gene TRBV11-2, with 7 bases lining up with TRBD1. This CDR3 spans 13 amino acids. Germline lookup yields CDR1 SGHAT and CDR2 FQNNGV. Trimming removed 4 bases from V and 7 bases from J; junction bases left unmatched: 7. As DNA, the CDR3 is TGTGCCAGCAGCTACGGGACAGCTCCTGAGCAGTACTTC. It specifies CASSYGTAPEQYF.

The genes are TRBV6-2 or TRBV6-3 and TRBJ2-7, with TRBD2 identical over 11 bases. Germline-derived CDR1 and CDR2 are MNHEY and SVGEGT. The CDR3 runs to 15 residues. V shed 5 bases and J 6 bases; nucleotides not matched to a gene: 9. CDR3: CASSLRLAGISEQYF. Written as DNA, the CDR3 is TGTGCCAGCAGTCTCCGACTAGCGGGAATTAGCGAGCAGTACTTC.

This clonotype has at least ten counts. CDR3 region: CASRNSGSGYNEQFF. CDR3 DNA: TGCGCCAGCAGAAATAGCGGGAGTGGTTACAATGAGCAGTTCTTC. The chain joins TRBV5-1 to TRBJ2-1; 9 nucleotides agree with TRBD2. This CDR3 contains 15 residues. Germline values: CDR1 SGHRS, CDR2 YFSETQ. V trimming: 5 bases; J trimming: 4 bases; junction bases outside the gene matches: 7.

This clonotype was seen more than once but under ten times. For the CDR3, the DNA is TGCGCCAGCAGCTTGGATACTAGCGGGATAGGGGGTGAGCAGTTCTTC. Its protein product is CASSLDTSGIGGEQFF. The V call is TRBV5-1, the J call TRBJ2-1; 10 bases line up with TRBD2. The CDR3 sequence is 16 residues long. Unmatched junction bases numbered 9, after V lost 0 bases and J lost 9 bases. Looked up from germline, CDR1 is SGHRS and CDR2 is YFSETQ.

The sample holds a few counts of this clonotype. J is TRBJ2-5 and V is TRBV20-1; TRBD1 matches at 7 bases. V was pared by 1 base and J by 4 bases, with 9 bases of the junction left unmatched. Looked up from germline, CDR1 is DFQATT and CDR2 is SNEGSKA (reference sequence). This CDR3 contains 15 residues. CDR3 in amino acids: CSARGYRAGGETQYF. The CDR3 bases are TGCAGTGCTAGAGGCTATCGGGCAGGGGGAGAGACCCAGTACTTC.

This clonotype was found many times. This sequence joins TRBV20-1 and TRBJ2-7; D is possibly TRBD1 (6 bases). CDR1 is DFQATT and CDR2 is SNEGSKA in the germline V gene (reference sequence). The CDR3 sequence is 11 residues long. V was cut by 6 bases and J by 6 bases, with 12 bases left in between. The CDR3 DNA reads as TGCAGTGCCAACAGGGTTGGCGAGCAGTACTTC. Protein sequence: CSANRVGEQYF.

This clonotype was found a few times. Given a much more abundant clone one base away, this may be a read error. The chain combines TRBV7-9 with TRBJ2-7; the D is unclear. The CDR3 extends over 13 amino acids. Germline CDR1 and CDR2: SEHNR and FQNEAQ (reference sequence). V lost 2 bases and J 2 bases, leaving 7 bases between the germline ends. DNA for the CDR3: TGTGCCAGCAGCTTACAACAGACCTACGAGCAGTACTTC. Translated: CASSLQQTYEQYF.

This clonotype was recorded a few times. This chain joins TRBV5-1 and TRBJ2-5, with TRBD2 identical over 7 bases. V shed 0 bases, J shed 5 bases, and the junction held 4 bases outside the gene matches. This CDR3 is built from 14 residues. Germline V lookup: CDR1 SGHRS, CDR2 YFSETQ. The CDR3 nucleotides are TGCGCCAGCAGCTTGGGGCGGGAGCGCGAGACCCAGTACTTC. It specifies CASSLGRERETQYF.

This clonotype showed up many times. CDR3 sequence reads: CASTRAGGEQYF. CDR3 nucleotide sequence: TGTGCCAGCACTCGGGCAGGGGGAGAGCAGTACTTC. The V gene is TRBV28, the J gene TRBJ2-7; TRBD1 matches at 7 bases. This CDR3 region has 12 residues. Trimming took 7 bases from V and 7 from J; bases not matched to a gene: 7. The germline gives CDR1 MDHEN, CDR2 SYDVKM.

The sample holds many counts of this clonotype. The V gene is TRBV11-2, the J gene TRBJ2-4; D unresolved. This CDR3 is 14 amino acids long. Germline V gene data show CDR1 as SGHAT and CDR2 as FQNNGV. V was cut by 4 bases and J by 0 bases, with 7 bases left in between. The chain's CDR3 is CASSSRLAKNIQYF. DNA of the CDR3: TGTGCCAGCAGCTCCCGCTTAGCCAAAAACATTCAGTACTTC.

The gene calls are TRBV12-3 or TRBV12-4 and TRBJ2-7, with TRBD2 identical over 16 bases. V was pared by 5 bases and J by 7 bases, with 8 bases of the junction left unmatched. This CDR3 has 16 residues. The CDR3 nucleotides read TGTGCCAGCAGTAAATCCGGGACTAGCGGGAGGGCGGAGCAGTACTTC. It translates to CASSKSGTSGRAEQYF.

The rearrangement uses TRBV15 and TRBJ2-1, with D hard to call. Germline CDR1 reads LNHNV; CDR2 reads YYDKDF (reference sequence). The CDR3 consists of 14 residues. Between the trimmed V and J ends, which lost 0 bases and 4 bases, there was a span of 7 bases. The CDR3 sequence is CATSRDIVYNEQFF. The CDR3 DNA reads TGTGCCACCAGCAGAGACATAGTGTACAATGAGCAGTTCTTC.

This clonotype was seen only a few times. The chain joins TRBV18 to TRBJ2-7, with 9 bases matching TRBD1. V was pared by 3 bases and J by 5 bases, with 20 bases of the junction left unmatched. The CDR3 has 19 residues. Germline V CDR1 and CDR2: KGHSH, LQKENI. The CDR3 spells CASSPVPTGTGYSSNEQYF. CDR3 in DNA: TGTGCCAGCTCACCGGTTCCTACCGGGACAGGGTATTCATCCAACGAGCAGTACTTC.

This clonotype was seen at least ten times. V and J are TRBV5-5 and TRBJ2-3, with 10 bases that match TRBD1. Trimming at V came to 5 bases and at J to 4 bases, leaving 4 bases not matched to a gene. Per germline, CDR1 SGHKS and CDR2 YYEKEE (reference sequence). The CDR3 is 14 residues long. This chain's CDR3 is CASRTGGFADTQYF. CDR3 in DNA: TGTGCCAGCAGGACAGGGGGCTTTGCAGATACGCAGTATTTT.